The sequence of this T cell receptor beta chain was determined in a study of cytomegalovirus exposure and HLA in healthy donors. PCR used 60 Vbeta primers and 13 Jbeta primers. Profiling relied on immunoSEQ multiplex PCR, and the TCRdb table lists in-frame clones only, not all of them. Among more than 90,000 clones, just under 80% were seen once, and the ten largest hold 3.3%. V trimming: 1 base; J trimming: 5 bases; junction bases outside the gene matches: 6. CDR3 length: 15 amino acids. Germline V gives CDR1 SGHTA, CDR2 FQGNSA. The V gene is TRBV7-2, the J gene TRBJ1-1; 8 bases line up with TRBD1. This receptor was obtained from a woman aged 35 to 49 in good health and CMV-seronegative. The sample consisted of PBMCs. CDR3 sequence: CASSLGDRRGTEAFF. CDR3 DNA: TGTGCCAGCAGCTTAGGGGACAGGAGGGGTACTGAAGCTTTCTTT. The whole variable domain, filled in from reference TRBV7-2 and TRBJ1-1, reads GAGVSQSPSNKVTEKGKDVELRCDPISGHTALYWYRQSLGQGLEFLIYFQGNSAPDKSGLPSDRFSAERTGGSVSTLTIQRTQQEDSAVYLCASSLGDRRGTEAFFGQGTRLTVV.